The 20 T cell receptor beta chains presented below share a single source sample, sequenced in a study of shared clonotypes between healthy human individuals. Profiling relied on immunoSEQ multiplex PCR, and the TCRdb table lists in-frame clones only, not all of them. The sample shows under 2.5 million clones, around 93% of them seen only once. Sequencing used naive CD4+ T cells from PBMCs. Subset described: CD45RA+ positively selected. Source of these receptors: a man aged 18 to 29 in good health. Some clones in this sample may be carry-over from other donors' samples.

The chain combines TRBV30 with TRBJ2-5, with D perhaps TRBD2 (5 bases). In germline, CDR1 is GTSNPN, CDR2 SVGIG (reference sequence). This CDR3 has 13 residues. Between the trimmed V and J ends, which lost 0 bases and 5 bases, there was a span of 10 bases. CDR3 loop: CAWSVVVAETQYF. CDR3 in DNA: TGTGCCTGGAGTGTGGTGGTAGCGGAGACCCAGTACTTC.

The DNA of the CDR3 is TGTGCCAGCGCAAGACAGGGGAACACTGAAGCTTTCTTT. It specifies CASARQGNTEAFF. This chain uses TRBV7-2 with TRBJ1-1; 7 nucleotides align to TRBD1. CDR3 length: 13 residues. Looked up from germline, CDR1 is SGHTA and CDR2 is FQGNSA. With V trimmed by 8 bases and J by 1 base, 4 bases remained unmatched.

Here the CDR3 DNA reads TGTGCCAGCAGCTCGACTCAGGGGAGCCAAAGTCAGCCCCAGCATTTT. Amino acid sequence: CASSSTQGSQSQPQHF. This sequence joins TRBV7-9 and TRBJ1-5; tentative D call: TRBD1 (6 bases). Germline CDR1 is SEHNR and CDR2 is FQNEAQ (reference sequence). This CDR3 has 16 amino acids. V lost 4 bases, J lost 6 bases, and 19 bases lay in between.

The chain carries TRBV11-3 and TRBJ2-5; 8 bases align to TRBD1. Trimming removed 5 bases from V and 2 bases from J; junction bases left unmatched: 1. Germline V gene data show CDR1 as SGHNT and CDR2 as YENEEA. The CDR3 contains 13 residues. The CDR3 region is CASSTGGQETQYF. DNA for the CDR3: TGTGCCAGCAGCACAGGGGGGCAAGAGACCCAGTACTTC.

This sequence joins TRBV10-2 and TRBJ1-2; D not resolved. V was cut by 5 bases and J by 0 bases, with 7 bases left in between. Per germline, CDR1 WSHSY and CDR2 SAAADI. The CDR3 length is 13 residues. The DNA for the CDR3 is TGCGCCAGCAGTTCCACAGCTAACTATGGCTACACCTTC. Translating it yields CASSSTANYGYTF.

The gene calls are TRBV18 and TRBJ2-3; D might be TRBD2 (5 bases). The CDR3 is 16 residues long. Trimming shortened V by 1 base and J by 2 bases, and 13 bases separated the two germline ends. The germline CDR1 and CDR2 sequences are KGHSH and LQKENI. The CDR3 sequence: CASSPRFAGYTDTQYF. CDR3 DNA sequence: TGTGCCAGCTCACCACGGTTTGCGGGTTACACAGATACGCAGTATTTT. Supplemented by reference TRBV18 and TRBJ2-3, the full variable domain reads NAGVMQNPRHLVRRRGQEARLRCSPMKGHSHVYWYRQLPEEGLKFMVYLQKENIIDESGMPKERFSAEFPKEGPSILRIQQVVRGDSAAYFCASSPRFAGYTDTQYFGPGTRLTVL.

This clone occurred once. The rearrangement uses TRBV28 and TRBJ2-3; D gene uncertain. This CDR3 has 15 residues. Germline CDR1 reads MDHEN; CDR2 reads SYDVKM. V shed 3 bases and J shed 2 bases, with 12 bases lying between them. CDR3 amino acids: CASSLSPDLTDTQYF. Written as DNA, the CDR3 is TGTGCCAGCAGTTTGAGCCCGGACCTCACAGATACGCAGTATTTT. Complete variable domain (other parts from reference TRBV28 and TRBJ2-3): DVKVTQSSRYLVKRTGEKVFLECVQDMDHENMFWYRQDPGLGLRLIYFSYDVKMKEKGDIPEGYSVSREKKERFSLILESASTNQTSMYLCASSLSPDLTDTQYFGPGTRLTVL.

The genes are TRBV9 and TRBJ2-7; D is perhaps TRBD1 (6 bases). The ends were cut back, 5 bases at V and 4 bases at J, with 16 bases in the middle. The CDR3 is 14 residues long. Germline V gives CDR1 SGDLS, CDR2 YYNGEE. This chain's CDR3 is CASSKTGKRYEQYF. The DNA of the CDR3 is TGTGCCAGCAGTAAAACAGGGAAACGGTACGAGCAGTACTTC.

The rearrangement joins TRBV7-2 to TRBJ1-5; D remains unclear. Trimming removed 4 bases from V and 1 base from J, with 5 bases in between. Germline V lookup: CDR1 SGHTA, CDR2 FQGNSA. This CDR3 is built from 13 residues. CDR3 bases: TGTGCCAGCAGCTCCCGGAGCAATCAGCCCCAGCATTTT. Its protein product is CASSSRSNQPQHF.

The DNA for the CDR3 is TGCGCCAGCAAACTAGCGCCACTTGGGACAGATACGCAGTATTTT. Encoded protein: CASKLAPLGTDTQYF. The chain carries TRBV5-1 and TRBJ2-3, with 7 bases identical to TRBD2. V shed 6 bases and J 3 bases; nucleotides not matched to a gene: 10. Germline CDR1 and CDR2: SGHRS and YFSETQ. The CDR3 runs to 15 residues.

The CDR3 nucleotides read TGTGCCAGCAGCCCTGGTTTCAGGGGGAATAGCCAGCCCCAGCATTTT. It encodes CASSPGFRGNSQPQHF. The chain uses TRBV14 and TRBJ1-5, with 7 bases aligning to TRBD1. After removal of 4 bases from V and 7 bases from J, the junction contained 13 bases not matched to a gene. Germline lookup yields CDR1 SGHDN and CDR2 FVKESK. This CDR3 comprises 16 residues.

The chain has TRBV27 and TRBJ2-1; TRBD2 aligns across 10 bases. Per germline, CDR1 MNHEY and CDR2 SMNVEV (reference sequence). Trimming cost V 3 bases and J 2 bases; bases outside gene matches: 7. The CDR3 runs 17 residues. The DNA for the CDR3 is TGTGCCAGCAGTTTGAATCAAAGCGGGAGGGCCTACAATGAGCAGTTCTTC. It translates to CASSLNQSGRAYNEQFF.

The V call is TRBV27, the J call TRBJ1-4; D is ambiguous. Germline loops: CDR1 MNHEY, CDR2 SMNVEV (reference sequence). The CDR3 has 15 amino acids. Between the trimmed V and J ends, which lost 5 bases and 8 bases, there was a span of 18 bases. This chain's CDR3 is CASSHRTVGGEKLFF. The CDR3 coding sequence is TGTGCCAGCAGTCATAGGACCGTCGGTGGGGAAAAACTGTTTTTT.

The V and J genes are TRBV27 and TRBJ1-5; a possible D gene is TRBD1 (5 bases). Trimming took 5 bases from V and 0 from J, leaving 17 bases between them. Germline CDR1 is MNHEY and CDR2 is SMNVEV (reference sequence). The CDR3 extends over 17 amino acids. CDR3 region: CASSPGGWYYSNQPQHF. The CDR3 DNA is TGTGCCAGCAGTCCCGGGGGGTGGTACTATAGCAATCAGCCCCAGCATTTT.

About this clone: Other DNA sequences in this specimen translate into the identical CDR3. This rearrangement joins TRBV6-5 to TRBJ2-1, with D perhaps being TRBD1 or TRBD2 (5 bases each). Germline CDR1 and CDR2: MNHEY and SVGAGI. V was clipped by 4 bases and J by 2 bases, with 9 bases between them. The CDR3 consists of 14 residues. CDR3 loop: CASSSRGTYNEQFF. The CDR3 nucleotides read TGTGCCAGCAGTTCCCGGGGCACCTACAATGAGCAGTTCTTC.

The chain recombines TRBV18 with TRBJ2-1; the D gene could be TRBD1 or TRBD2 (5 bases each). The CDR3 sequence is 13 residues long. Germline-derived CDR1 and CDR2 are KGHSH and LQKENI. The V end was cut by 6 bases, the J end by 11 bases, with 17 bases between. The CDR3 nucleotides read TGTGCCAGCTCCGCGCCGGGACGGGATCAGCAGTTCTTC. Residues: CASSAPGRDQQFF.

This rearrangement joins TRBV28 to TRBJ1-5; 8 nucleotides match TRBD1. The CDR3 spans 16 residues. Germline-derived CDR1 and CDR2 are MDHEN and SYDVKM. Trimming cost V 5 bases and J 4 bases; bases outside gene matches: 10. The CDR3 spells CASSVLTGERNQPQHF. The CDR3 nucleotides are TGTGCCAGCAGTGTGTTGACAGGGGAGAGGAATCAGCCCCAGCATTTT.

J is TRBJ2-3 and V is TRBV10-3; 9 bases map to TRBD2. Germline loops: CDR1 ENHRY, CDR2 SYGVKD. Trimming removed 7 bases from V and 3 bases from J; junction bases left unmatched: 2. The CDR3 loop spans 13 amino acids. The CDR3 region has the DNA TGTGCCATCATGGGACTAGCTACAGATACGCAGTATTTT. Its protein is CAIMGLATDTQYF.

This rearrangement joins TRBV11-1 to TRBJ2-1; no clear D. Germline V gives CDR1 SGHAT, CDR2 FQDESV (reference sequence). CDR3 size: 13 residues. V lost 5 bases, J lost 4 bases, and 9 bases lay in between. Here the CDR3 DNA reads TGTGCCAGCAGCCCGACAACGTACAATGAGCAGTTCTTC. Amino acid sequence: CASSPTTYNEQFF.

The DNA for the CDR3 is TGCGCCAGCAGCACAACCGGGACAGAGAATGAAAAACTGTTTTTT. Its protein is CASSTTGTENEKLFF. The chain joins TRBV5-1 to TRBJ1-4, with 7 bases that match TRBD1. J gave up 5 bases and V 4 bases, and 8 bases lay outside the gene matches. This CDR3 comprises 15 residues. The germline V gene has CDR1 SGHRS and CDR2 YFSETQ.